This T cell receptor beta chain was profiled in a study of blood T cell repertoires in COVID-19. Study-wide context: Samples taken during acute and convalescent COVID-19 were collected in the United States, Italy and Spain.

CDR3 size: 16 residues. Trimming removed 5 bases at V and 5 bases at J, with 21 bases between. Germline V gene data show CDR1 as LGHDT and CDR2 as YNNKEL (reference sequence). The repertoire was sequenced with immunoSEQ multiplex PCR; TCRdb's copy has only in-frame clones and lacks some. The sample holds about 50,000 clones; approximately 83% are singletons and the top ten take 6.9%. The receptor was derived from a man aged 70-80 years with active COVID-19. V gene TRBV3-1 (or the pseudogene TRBV3-2) combines with J gene TRBJ2-5; perhaps TRBD1 as D (5 bases). Sample: peripheral blood. CDR3 in amino acids: CASSSREVGLEETQYF. CDR3 DNA: TGTGCCAGCAGCTCAAGGGAAGTGGGGCTGGAGGAGACCCAGTACTTC.